This T cell receptor (beta chain) was identified during a study of shared clonotypes between healthy human individuals. Sequencing used immunoSEQ multiplex PCR; TCRdb keeps in-frame clones, though not all of them. Of just under 95,000 clones listed, roughly three quarters are singletons. This CDR3 contains 16 residues. Germline CDR1 and CDR2: SGHTA and FQGNSA. J was trimmed by 9 bases and V by 4 bases; bases with no gene match: 10. Findings and caveats of the study: The researchers took only blood, and tissue repertoires probably look different.

A remark on this clone: Antigen unknown.

Sequenced input: memory CD8+ T cells sorted from blood. Subset: CD45RO+ cells pooled with CCR7-negative TemRA cells. This TCR was recovered from a man aged 25 to 40 in good health. This sequence joins TRBV7-2 and TRBJ2-1, with TRBD2 identical over 12 bases. The CDR3 sequence is CASSSAGTSGRGEQFF. The CDR3 DNA is TGTGCCAGCAGCTCAGCCGGGACTAGCGGGCGTGGTGAGCAGTTCTTC.